A single sample is the source of the 5 T cell receptor beta chains below, sequenced in a study of shared clonotypes between healthy human individuals (TCRdb year 2020). CD8 naive samples were obtained by positive selection for CCR7 among CD45RO-negative cells, yielding a CD45RA+CCR7+ population from which TemRA cells were excluded. Libraries were prepared through the immunoSEQ multiplex PCR assay. Here the immuneACCESS table is served through TCRdb, limited to in-frame sequences with V and J called. Missing clones are a known gap in these copies; in checked studies unresolved V genes cover under half, and the rest lacks a known reason. In all, the sample holds roughly 1,800,000 clones, and 85% to 95% of those were seen once. The ten largest clonotypes hold 0.95% to 1.5% of the sample. What was sequenced was naive CD8+ T cells sorted from blood. What this sample's cell subset or site label stands for: CD45RA+CCR7+. These receptor sequences come from a man aged 18 to 30 in good health.

This clone was detected once. This sequence joins TRBV27 and TRBJ2-3; tentative D call: TRBD2 (5 bases). Germline CDR1 is MNHEY and CDR2 is SMNVEV (reference sequence). The CDR3 covers 18 residues. Trimming took 3 bases from V and 1 from J, leaving 20 bases between them. CDR3 sequence (DNA): TGTGCCAGCAGTTTCACCTCTCCGAGAGGGAGTGGCACAGATACGCAGTATTTT. Translation: CASSFTSPRGSGTDTQYF.

V gene TRBV9 combines with J gene TRBJ1-2, with TRBD1 as a possible D gene (5 bases). The CDR3 has 14 residues. Germline V lookup: CDR1 SGDLS, CDR2 YYNGEE. Trimming removed 4 bases at V and 5 bases at J, with 15 bases between. The CDR3 coding sequence is TGTGCCAGCAGCCCGCCAGGGTTGGGGTATGGCTACACCTTC. Translating gives CASSPPGLGYGYTF.

This clone was found once. V usage is TRBV29-1 and J usage is TRBJ2-2; D may correspond to TRBD1 or TRBD2 (5 bases each). The CDR3 is 13 residues long. V was clipped by 5 bases and J by 6 bases, with 13 bases between them. From germline, CDR1 is SQVTM and CDR2 ANQGSEA. In DNA, the CDR3 is TGCAGCGTTTTGCACGGGGCGGCCGGGGAGCTGTTTTTT. Translated: CSVLHGAAGELFF.

The V gene is TRBV7-8, the J gene TRBJ1-6, with no clear D. V lost 4 bases and J lost 8, with 9 bases in between. CDR1 SGHVS and CDR2 FQNEAQ come from the germline V gene. The CDR3 sequence is 13 residues long. The CDR3 DNA reads as TGTGCCAGCAGCTCAGACCTGGATTCACCCCTCCACTTT. Protein: CASSSDLDSPLHF.

The chain joins TRBV7-6 to TRBJ1-1; 7 nucleotides line up with TRBD1. The V gene end was trimmed by 5 bases and the J gene end by 0 bases; junction bases not matched to a gene: 6. CDR1 SGHVS and CDR2 FNYEAQ come from the germline V gene. This CDR3 contains 15 residues. CDR3 sequence reads: CASSGGGLMNTEAFF. For the CDR3, the DNA is TGTGCCAGCAGCGGAGGGGGCCTTATGAACACTGAAGCTTTCTTT.